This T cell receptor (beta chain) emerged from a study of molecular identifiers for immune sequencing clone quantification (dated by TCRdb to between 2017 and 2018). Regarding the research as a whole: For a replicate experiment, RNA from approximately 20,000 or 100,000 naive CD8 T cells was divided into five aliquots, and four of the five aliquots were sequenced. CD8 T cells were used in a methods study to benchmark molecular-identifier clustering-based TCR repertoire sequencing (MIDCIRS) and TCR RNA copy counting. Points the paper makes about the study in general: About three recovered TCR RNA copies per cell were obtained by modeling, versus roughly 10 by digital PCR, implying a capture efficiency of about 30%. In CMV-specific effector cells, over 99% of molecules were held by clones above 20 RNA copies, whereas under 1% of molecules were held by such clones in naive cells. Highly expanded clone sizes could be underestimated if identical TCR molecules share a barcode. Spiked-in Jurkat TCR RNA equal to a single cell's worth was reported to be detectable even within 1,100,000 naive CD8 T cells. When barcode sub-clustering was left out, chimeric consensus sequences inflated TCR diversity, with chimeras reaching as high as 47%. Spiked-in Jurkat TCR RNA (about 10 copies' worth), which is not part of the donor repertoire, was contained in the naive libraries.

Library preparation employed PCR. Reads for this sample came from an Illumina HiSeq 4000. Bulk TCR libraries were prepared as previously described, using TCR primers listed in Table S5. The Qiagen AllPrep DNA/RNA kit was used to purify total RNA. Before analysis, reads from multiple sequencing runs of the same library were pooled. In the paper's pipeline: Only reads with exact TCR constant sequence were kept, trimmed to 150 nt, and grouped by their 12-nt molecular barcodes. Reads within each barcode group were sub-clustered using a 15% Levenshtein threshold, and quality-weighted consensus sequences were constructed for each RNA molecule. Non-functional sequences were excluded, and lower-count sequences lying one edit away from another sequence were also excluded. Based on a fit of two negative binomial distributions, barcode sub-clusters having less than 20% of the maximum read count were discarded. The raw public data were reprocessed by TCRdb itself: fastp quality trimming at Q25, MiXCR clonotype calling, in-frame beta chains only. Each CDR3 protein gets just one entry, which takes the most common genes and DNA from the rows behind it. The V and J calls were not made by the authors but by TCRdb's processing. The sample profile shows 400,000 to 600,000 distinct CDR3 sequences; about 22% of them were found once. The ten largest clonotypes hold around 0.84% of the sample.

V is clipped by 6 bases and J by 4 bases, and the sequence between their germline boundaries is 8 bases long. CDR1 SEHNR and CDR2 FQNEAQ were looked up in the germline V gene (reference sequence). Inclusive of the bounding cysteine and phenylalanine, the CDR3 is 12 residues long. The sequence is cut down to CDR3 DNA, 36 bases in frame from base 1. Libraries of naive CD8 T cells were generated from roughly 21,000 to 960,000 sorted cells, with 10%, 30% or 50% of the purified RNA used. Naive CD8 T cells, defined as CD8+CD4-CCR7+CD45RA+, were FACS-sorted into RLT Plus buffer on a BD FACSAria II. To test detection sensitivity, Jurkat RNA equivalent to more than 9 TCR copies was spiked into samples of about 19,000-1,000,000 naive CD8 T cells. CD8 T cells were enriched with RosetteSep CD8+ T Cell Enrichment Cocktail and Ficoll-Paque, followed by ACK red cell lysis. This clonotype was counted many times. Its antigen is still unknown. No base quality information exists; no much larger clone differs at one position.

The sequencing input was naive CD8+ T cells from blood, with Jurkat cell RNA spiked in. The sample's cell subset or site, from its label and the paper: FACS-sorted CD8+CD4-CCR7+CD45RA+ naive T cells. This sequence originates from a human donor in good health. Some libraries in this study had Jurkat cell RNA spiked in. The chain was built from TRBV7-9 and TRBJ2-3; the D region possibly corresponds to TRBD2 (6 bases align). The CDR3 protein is CASRPGADTQYF. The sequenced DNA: TGTGCCAGCAGGCCGGGGGCAGATACGCAGTATTTT. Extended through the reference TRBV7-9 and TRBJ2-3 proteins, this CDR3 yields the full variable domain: DTGVSQNPRHKITKRGQNVTFRCDPISEHNRLYWYRQTLGQGPEFLTYFQNEAQLEKSRLLSDRFSAERPKGSFSTLEIQRTEQGDSAMYLCASRPGADTQYFGPGTRLTVL.